Detailed here is one TCR beta chain. The target antigen is unknown. This sample is drawn from a study of shared clonotypes between healthy human individuals. Repertoires were generated with immunoSEQ multiplex PCR, while TCRdb's copy carries only in-frame clones and drops some. The data contain about 2.3 million clones, 92% of them singletons. Trimming cost V 6 bases and J 11 bases, with 22 bases left between them. The CDR3 consists of 14 residues. Germline V gene sequence: CDR1 MDHEN, CDR2 SYDVKM. Study-level results: It was the non-shared clonotypes that had lower generation probabilities than clonotypes shared by all four donors. Memory subsets generally showed lower estimated richness than naive subsets.

The receptor was isolated from a man between 18 and 35 years old in good health. Some clones in this sample may be carry-over from other donors' samples. This chain links TRBV28 with TRBJ1-1; D uncertain. The source material was naive CD4+ T cells from PBMCs. Subset specified: CD45RA+ positively selected. The CDR3: CASSPQVHPGLAFF. The DNA for the CDR3 is TGTGCCAGCAGCCCCCAGGTCCACCCCGGTCTTGCTTTCTTT.